This entry lists 14 T cell receptor beta chains sequenced from one sample in a study of T cell responses to AZD1222 COVID-19 vaccine. Profiled with immunoSEQ multiplex PCR; TCRdb holds only in-frame clones, not every one. Seen here are over 100,000 clones, approximately 89% observed once, and the top ten hold approximately 4.8%. This sample comprised peripheral blood, obtained on day 0 of AZD1222 vaccination. The receptors were sampled from an adult in good health.

This clone was detected only a few times. The chain has TRBV19 and TRBJ1-5; 10 bases agree with TRBD1. Trimming took 8 bases from V and 0 from J; bases not matched to a gene: 7. There are 16 residues in the CDR3. Germline loops: CDR1 LNHDA, CDR2 SQIVND (reference sequence). CDR3 DNA: TGTGCCAGTTCCGACAGGGGGCCATATAGCAATCAGCCCCAGCATTTT. Translated, it gives CASSDRGPYSNQPQHF.

The chain uses TRBV6-5 and TRBJ1-3; possible D gene TRBD1, 5 bases. The CDR3 sequence is 14 residues long. The germline V gene encodes CDR1 MNHEY and CDR2 SVGAGI. Between the trimmed V and J ends, which lost 8 bases and 0 bases, there was a span of 11 bases. CDR3 DNA: TGTGCCAGCCAGAGACAGTCCTCTGGAAACACCATATATTTT. It specifies CASQRQSSGNTIYF.

This clone was counted once. The same CDR3 can be traced to other DNA sequences in this sample. The gene calls are TRBV20-1 and TRBJ2-7, with D tentatively TRBD1 (6 bases). Per germline, CDR1 DFQATT and CDR2 SNEGSKA (reference sequence). V was clipped by 3 bases and J by 6 bases, with 9 bases between them. The length of the CDR3 is 11 residues. The CDR3 bases are TGCAGTGCTAGCAGGGGCGGCGAGCAGTACTTC. Amino acids: CSASRGGEQYF.

The J gene is TRBJ1-2, the V gene TRBV28; D gene uncertain. This CDR3 is built from 14 residues. From germline, CDR1 is MDHEN and CDR2 SYDVKM. Trimming stripped 2 bases from V and 4 bases from J, with 11 bases between. CDR3 coding DNA: TGTGCCAGCAGTTTAGGCAGGCCCGGCTATGGCTACACCTTC. It encodes CASSLGRPGYGYTF.

This chain links TRBV2 with TRBJ1-1, with D uncertain. CDR1 and CDR2 from the germline V gene are SNHLY and FYNNEI. This CDR3 contains 15 residues. Trimming removed 6 bases from V and 5 bases from J, with 19 bases in between. CDR3 region: CASRINRAGPTEAFF. CDR3 nucleotides: TGTGCCAGCAGGATTAATAGGGCAGGACCGACTGAAGCTTTCTTT.

This chain links TRBV6-5 with TRBJ1-2; 11 bases are shared with TRBD1. Germline values: CDR1 MNHEY, CDR2 SVGAGI. CDR3 size: 16 residues. With 2 bases clipped from V and 5 bases from J, the junction kept 7 bases outside the gene matches. The CDR3 here is CASSYVRTGGGYGYTF. CDR3 coding DNA: TGTGCCAGCAGTTACGTCAGGACAGGGGGCGGATATGGCTACACCTTC.

V and J are TRBV19 and TRBJ2-2; 8 nucleotides match TRBD2. V lost 5 bases to trimming and J lost 6 bases; unmatched junction nucleotides: 8. Germline V CDR1 and CDR2: LNHDA, SQIVND (reference sequence). The CDR3 has 15 residues. Here the CDR3 DNA reads TGTGCCAGTAGTGCCGGGGGGGTCCGGCCCGGGGAGCTGTTTTTT. Its translation is CASSAGGVRPGELFF.

V and J are TRBV28 and TRBJ1-6; D is uncertain. The CDR3 loop spans 13 amino acids. The V end lost 3 bases, the J end lost 9 bases, and 9 bases lay between the germline ends. Germline V gene sequence: CDR1 MDHEN, CDR2 SYDVKM. CDR3 residues: CASSFRGGSPLHF. For the CDR3, the DNA is TGTGCCAGCAGTTTTCGGGGTGGTTCACCCCTCCACTTT.

V gene TRBV5-4 combines with J gene TRBJ1-2, with unresolved D. Germline V gene data show CDR1 as SGHNT and CDR2 as YYREEE (reference sequence). The CDR3 covers 15 residues. Trimming removed 4 bases at V and 6 bases at J, with 19 bases between. The CDR3 spells CASSPQTSLGNGYTF. CDR3 sequence (DNA): TGTGCCAGCAGCCCCCAGACCAGCTTAGGAAATGGCTACACCTTC.

CDR3 sequence: CASSVDSSSYEQYF. In DNA form, the CDR3 reads TGTGCCAGCTCGGTCGACTCGAGCTCCTACGAGCAGTACTTC. The V and J genes are TRBV18 and TRBJ2-7; D unresolved. Germline V lookup: CDR1 KGHSH, CDR2 LQKENI. The CDR3 is 14 residues long. Trimming left V 6 bases short and J 0 bases short, with 12 bases between.

The V gene is TRBV5-6, the J gene TRBJ1-5; D may be TRBD1 (5 bases). Trimming took off 6 bases at V and 6 bases at J, with 19 bases between the two ends. CDR3 length equals 15 residues. CDR1 SGHDT and CDR2 YYEEEE come from the germline V gene. The CDR3 coding sequence is TGTGCCAGCACCCTGGGGGGAGCAGGGACTCAGCCCCAGCATTTT. It is translated as CASTLGGAGTQPQHF.

V and J are TRBV7-2 and TRBJ1-1, with no clear D. This CDR3 is built from 12 residues. The ends were cut back, 1 base at V and 8 bases at J, with 8 bases in the middle. In germline, CDR1 is SGHTA, CDR2 FQGNSA. In DNA form, the CDR3 reads TGTGCCAGCAGCTTAGAAACACTAGAAGCTTTCTTT. It encodes CASSLETLEAFF.

This clone has a single count. The chain employs TRBV6-5 and TRBJ1-3; 8 positions match TRBD1. This CDR3 comprises 13 residues. Trimming at V came to 8 bases and at J to 7 bases, leaving 7 bases not matched to a gene. Germline V CDR1 and CDR2: MNHEY, SVGAGI. CDR3 nucleotide sequence: TGTGCCAGCGGATTCCAGGGGGCGAACACCATATATTTT. Translation gives CASGFQGANTIYF.

The chain has TRBV18 and TRBJ2-5, with 10 positions matching TRBD1. The CDR3 totals 16 residues. Germline V gene data show CDR1 as KGHSH and CDR2 as LQKENI. Trimming cost V 4 bases and J 0 bases; bases outside gene matches: 5. The CDR3, as DNA: TGTGCCAGCTCACTCGCCGGGACAGGGGACCAAGAGACCCAGTACTTC. Translation gives CASSLAGTGDQETQYF.